Listed here is a single T cell receptor (beta chain). This study enrolled people aged roughly 18 to 100 from around 26 US geographic areas. The record originates from a study of blood T cell repertoires in COVID-19. The CDR3 is 14 amino acids. From germline, CDR1 is SQVTM and CDR2 ANQGSEA. V shed 4 bases and J shed 9 bases, with 19 bases lying between them. Some clones are missing from TCRdb's copy, which holds only in-frame ones; the method was immunoSEQ multiplex PCR. The data contain about 230,000 clones, approximately 88% of them seen just once; the ten biggest clones take up 2.5%. The TCR sequence derives from a woman aged 40 to 50 with acute COVID-19. Sequencing was performed on PBMCs or T cells enriched from blood (not recorded which). The chain employs TRBV29-1 and TRBJ2-1; possible D gene TRBD1, 5 bases. The CDR3 nucleotides read TGCAGCGTTGGCGTGGGCCAAGGGGTCAGTGAGCAGTTCTTC. This gives the protein CSVGVGQGVSEQFF.